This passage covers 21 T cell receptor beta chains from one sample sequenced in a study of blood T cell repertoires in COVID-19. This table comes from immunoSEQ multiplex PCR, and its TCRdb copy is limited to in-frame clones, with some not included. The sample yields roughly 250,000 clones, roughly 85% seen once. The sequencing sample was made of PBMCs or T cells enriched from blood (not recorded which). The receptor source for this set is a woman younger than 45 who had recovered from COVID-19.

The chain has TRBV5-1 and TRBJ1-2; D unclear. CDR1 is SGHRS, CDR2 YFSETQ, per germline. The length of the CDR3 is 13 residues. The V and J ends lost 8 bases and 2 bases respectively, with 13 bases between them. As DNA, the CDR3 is TGCGCCAGTCTTGGTTCGGGAAACTATGGCTACACCTTC. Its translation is CASLGSGNYGYTF.

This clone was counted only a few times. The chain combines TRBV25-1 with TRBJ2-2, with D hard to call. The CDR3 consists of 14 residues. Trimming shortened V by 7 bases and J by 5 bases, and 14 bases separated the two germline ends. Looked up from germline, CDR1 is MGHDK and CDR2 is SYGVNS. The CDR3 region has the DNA TGTGCCAGCACGACGGCAGAGGAAACCGGGGAGCTGTTTTTT. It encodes CASTTAEETGELFF.

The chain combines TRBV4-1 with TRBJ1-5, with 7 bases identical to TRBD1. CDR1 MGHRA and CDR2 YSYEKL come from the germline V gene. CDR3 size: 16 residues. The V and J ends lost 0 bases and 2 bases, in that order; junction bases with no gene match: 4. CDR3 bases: TGCGCCAGCAGCCAAGAGAAGGGGGCTGGCAATCAGCCCCAGCATTTT. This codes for CASSQEKGAGNQPQHF.

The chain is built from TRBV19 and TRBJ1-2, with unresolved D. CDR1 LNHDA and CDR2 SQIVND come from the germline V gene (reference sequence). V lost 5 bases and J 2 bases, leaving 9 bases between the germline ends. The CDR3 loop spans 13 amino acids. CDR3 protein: CASSLLTNYGYTF. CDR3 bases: TGTGCCAGTAGTCTTTTAACAAACTATGGCTACACCTTC.

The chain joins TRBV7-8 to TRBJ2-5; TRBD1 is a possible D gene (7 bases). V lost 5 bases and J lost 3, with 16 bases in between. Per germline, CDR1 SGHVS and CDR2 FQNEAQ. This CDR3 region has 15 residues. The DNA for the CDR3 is TGTGCCAGCAGCCCCGACGGGGGACAGAAAGAGACCCAGTACTTC. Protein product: CASSPDGGQKETQYF.

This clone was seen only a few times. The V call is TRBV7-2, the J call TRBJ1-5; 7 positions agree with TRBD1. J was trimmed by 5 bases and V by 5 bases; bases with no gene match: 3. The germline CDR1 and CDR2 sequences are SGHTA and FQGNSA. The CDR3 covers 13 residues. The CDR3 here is CASSEDRDQPQHF. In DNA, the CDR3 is TGTGCCAGCAGCGAAGACAGGGATCAGCCCCAGCATTTT.

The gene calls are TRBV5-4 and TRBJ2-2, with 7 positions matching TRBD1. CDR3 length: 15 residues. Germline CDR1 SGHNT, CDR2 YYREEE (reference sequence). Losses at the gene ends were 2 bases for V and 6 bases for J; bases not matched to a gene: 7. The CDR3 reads CASSFPRQGAGELFF. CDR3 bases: TGTGCCAGCAGCTTTCCTAGACAGGGAGCCGGGGAGCTGTTTTTT.

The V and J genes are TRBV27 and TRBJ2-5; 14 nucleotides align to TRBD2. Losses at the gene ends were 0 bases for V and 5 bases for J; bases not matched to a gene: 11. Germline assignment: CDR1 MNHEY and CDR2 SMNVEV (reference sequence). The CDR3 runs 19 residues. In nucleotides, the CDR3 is TGTGCCAGCAGTTTATCGAATAGACTAGCGGGGGGGCCGGGGGAGACCCAGTACTTC. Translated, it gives CASSLSNRLAGGPGETQYF.

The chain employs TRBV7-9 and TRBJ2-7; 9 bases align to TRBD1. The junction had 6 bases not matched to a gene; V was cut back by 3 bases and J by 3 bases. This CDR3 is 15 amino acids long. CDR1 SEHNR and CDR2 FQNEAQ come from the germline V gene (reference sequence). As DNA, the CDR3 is TGTGCCAGCAGCTTCGGACAGGGGCGAAACTACGAGCAGTACTTC. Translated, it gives CASSFGQGRNYEQYF.

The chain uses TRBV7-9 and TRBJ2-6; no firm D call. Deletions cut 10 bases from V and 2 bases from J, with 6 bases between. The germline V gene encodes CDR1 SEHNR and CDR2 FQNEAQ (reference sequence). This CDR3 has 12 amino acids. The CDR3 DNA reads TGTGCCACCCCTCCTGGGGCCAACGTCCTGACTTTC. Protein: CATPPGANVLTF.

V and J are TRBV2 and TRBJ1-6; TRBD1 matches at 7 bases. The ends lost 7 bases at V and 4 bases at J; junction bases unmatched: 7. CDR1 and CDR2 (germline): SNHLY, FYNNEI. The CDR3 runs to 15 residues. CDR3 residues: CASTPRGAYNSPLHF. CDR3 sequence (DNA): TGTGCCAGCACCCCCAGGGGGGCGTATAATTCACCCCTCCACTTT.

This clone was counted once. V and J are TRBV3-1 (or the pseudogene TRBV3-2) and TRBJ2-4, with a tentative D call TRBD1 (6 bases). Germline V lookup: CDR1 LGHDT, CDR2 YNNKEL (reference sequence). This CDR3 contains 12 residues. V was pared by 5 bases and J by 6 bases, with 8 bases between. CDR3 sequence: CASSLTGNIQYF. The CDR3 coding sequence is TGTGCCAGCAGCTTGACAGGAAACATTCAGTACTTC.

Here the CDR3 DNA reads TGTGCCAGCAGCTTAGCGCTTACCAGTCGGGGAAAACTGTTTTTT. Its protein is CASSLALTSRGKLFF. J is TRBJ1-4 and V is TRBV7-2; no clear D gene. The CDR3 spans 15 residues. V lost 0 bases and J lost 10, with 15 bases in between. Germline loops: CDR1 SGHTA, CDR2 FQGNSA.

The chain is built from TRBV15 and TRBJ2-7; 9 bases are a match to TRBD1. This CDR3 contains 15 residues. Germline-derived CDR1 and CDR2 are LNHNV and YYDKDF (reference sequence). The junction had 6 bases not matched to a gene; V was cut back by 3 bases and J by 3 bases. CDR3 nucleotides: TGTGCCACCAGCAGGGGGGGACAGGGAGTCTACGAGCAGTACTTC. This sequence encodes CATSRGGQGVYEQYF.

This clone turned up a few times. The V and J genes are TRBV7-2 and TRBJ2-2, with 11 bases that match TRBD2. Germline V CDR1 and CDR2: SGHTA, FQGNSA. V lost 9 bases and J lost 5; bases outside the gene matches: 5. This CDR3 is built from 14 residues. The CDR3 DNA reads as TGTGCCAGTACTAGCGGGAGATTTACCGGGGAGCTGTTTTTT. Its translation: CASTSGRFTGELFF.

The CDR3 DNA reads as TGTGCCACCCGGGACAGGAGTTCCGGGGAGCTGTTTTTT. It yields the protein CATRDRSSGELFF. The rearrangement uses TRBV15 and TRBJ2-2, with 8 nucleotides matching TRBD1. CDR1 LNHNV and CDR2 YYDKDF come from the germline V gene (reference sequence). The CDR3 covers 13 residues. V lost 8 bases to trimming and J lost 6 bases; unmatched junction nucleotides: 5. The whole variable domain, remainder taken from reference TRBV15 and TRBJ2-2, is DAMVIQNPRYQVTQFGKPVTLSCSQTLNHNVMYWYQQKSSQAPKLLFHYYDKDFNNEADTPDNFQSRRPNTSFCFLDIRSPGLGDTAMYLCATRDRSSGELFFGEGSRLTVL.

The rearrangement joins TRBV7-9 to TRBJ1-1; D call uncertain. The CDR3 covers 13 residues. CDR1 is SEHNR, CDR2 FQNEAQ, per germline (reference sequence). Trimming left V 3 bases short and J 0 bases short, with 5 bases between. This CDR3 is CASSFIMNTEAFF. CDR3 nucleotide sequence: TGTGCCAGCAGCTTCATCATGAACACTGAAGCTTTCTTT.

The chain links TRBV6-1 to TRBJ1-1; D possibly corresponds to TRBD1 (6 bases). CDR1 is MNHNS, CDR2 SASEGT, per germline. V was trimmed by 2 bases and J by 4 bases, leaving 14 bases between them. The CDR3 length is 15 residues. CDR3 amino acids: CASSEKRQAATEAFF. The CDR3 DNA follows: TGTGCCAGCAGTGAAAAAAGACAGGCGGCCACTGAAGCTTTCTTT.

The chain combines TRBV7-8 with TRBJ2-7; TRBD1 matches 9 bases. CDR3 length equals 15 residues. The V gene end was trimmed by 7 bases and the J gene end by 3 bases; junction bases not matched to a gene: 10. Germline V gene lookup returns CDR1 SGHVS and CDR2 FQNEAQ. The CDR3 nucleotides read TGTGCCAGCACCAACGACAGGGGGTTCTTCTACGAGCAGTACTTC. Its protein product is CASTNDRGFFYEQYF.

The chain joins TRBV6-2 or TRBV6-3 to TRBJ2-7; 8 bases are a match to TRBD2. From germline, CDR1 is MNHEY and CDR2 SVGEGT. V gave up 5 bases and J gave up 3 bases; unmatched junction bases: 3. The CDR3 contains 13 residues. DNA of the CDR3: TGTGCCAGCAGTCGGCTAGCGGGCTACGAGCAGTACTTC. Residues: CASSRLAGYEQYF.

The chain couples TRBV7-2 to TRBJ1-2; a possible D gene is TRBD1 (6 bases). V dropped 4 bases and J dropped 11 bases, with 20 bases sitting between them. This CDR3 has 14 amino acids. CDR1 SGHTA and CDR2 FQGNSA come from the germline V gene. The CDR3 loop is CASSYGTTRPGYTF. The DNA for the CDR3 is TGTGCCAGCAGCTACGGGACAACCAGGCCGGGGTACACCTTC.